The clone carrying this T cell receptor (beta chain) appeared once. What it binds is not known. Germline CDR1 SQVTM, CDR2 ANQGSEA. This CDR3 contains 13 residues. The V gene end was trimmed by 3 bases and the J gene end by 11 bases; junction bases not matched to a gene: 11. This table comes from immunoSEQ multiplex PCR, and its TCRdb copy is limited to in-frame clones, with some not included. The repertoire consists of fewer than 200,000 clones, with 85% occurring once and the leading ten covering about 15%. The data are from a study of cytomegalovirus exposure and HLA in healthy donors. Overall study findings and caveats: In vitro checks showed that three CMV-associated chains really do target CMV antigens.

The chain combines TRBV29-1 with TRBJ1-1, with 8 bases identical to TRBD1. The source material was PBMCs. This TCR was sampled from a man aged 18 to 30 in good health and CMV-seropositive. Here the CDR3 DNA reads TGCAGCGTTGAGGGCAGATTGACAGGGGCGGCTTTCTTT. It yields the protein CSVEGRLTGAAFF.